The clone carrying this T cell receptor beta chain is a singleton in its sample. Its target is not known. This sample is drawn from a study of OX40 agonist ivuxolimab in advanced cancers. Peripheral blood came from all dose cohorts at three timepoints. With V trimmed by 5 bases and J by 8 bases, 10 bases remained unmatched. Germline loops: CDR1 SGHTA, CDR2 FQGNSA. The CDR3 has 15 amino acids. Whole-study findings and limits: At doses 0.1 to 3.0 mg/kg, CD4+ and CD8+ clones expanded.

TCRdb's copy holds only in-frame clones and misses some; the assay was immunoSEQ multiplex PCR. The sample lists 75,000 to 90,000 clones, roughly nine tenths occurring once. Material: CD4+ or CD8+ T cells sorted from blood, obtained in a trial of the OX40 agonist ivuxolimab. The chain recombines TRBV7-2 with TRBJ2-2, with 8 bases aligning to TRBD2. This clonotype originated in an adult with an advanced solid tumor such as melanoma, head and neck, liver or kidney cancer. This chain's CDR3 is CASSPRLAPGGELFF. The DNA for the CDR3 is TGTGCCAGCAGCCCTCGACTAGCGCCGGGGGGGGAGCTGTTTTTT.